The rows below give T cell receptor beta chains drawn from one sample of a study of spatial heterogeneity in lung cancer. MiXCR was run by TCRdb on the 5' RACE reads, yielding one entry per CDR3 protein. In the table there are approximately 100,000 distinct CDR3 sequences, less than 20% of which are singletons. The material was PBMCs, obtained at follow-up. The receptor set was obtained from a male donor with early-stage non-small cell lung cancer. Each CDR3 is given with its conserved first and last residue. D genes are given only for firm matches. Clone size is shown for a subset of rows, as once, few, many or a class of expanded clone.

V gene: TRBV2
D gene: NA
J gene: TRBJ2-1
clone size: medium-sized
CDR3 protein: CASSEAEGNYNEQFF
CDR3 DNA: TGTGCCAGCAGTGAAGCAGAGGGGAACTACAATGAGCAGTTCTTC

V gene: TRBV12-3/TRBV12-4
D gene: NA
J gene: TRBJ1-4
clone size: NA
CDR3 protein: CASSLGGLGEKLFF
CDR3 DNA: TGTGCCAGCAGTTTAGGGGGGCTTGGGGAAAAACTGTTTTTT

V gene: TRBV2
D gene: TRBD2
J gene: TRBJ2-3
clone size: NA
CDR3 protein: CASSRLAGGPADTQYF
CDR3 DNA: TGTGCCAGCAGTAGACTAGCGGGAGGCCCGGCAGATACGCAGTATTTT

V gene: TRBV7-2
D gene: NA
J gene: TRBJ2-2
clone size: NA
CDR3 protein: CASSLNSGSLGELFF
CDR3 DNA: TGTGCCAGCAGCTTAAATTCCGGTTCTTTAGGGGAGCTGTTTTTT

V gene: TRBV6-2/TRBV6-3
D gene: NA
J gene: TRBJ2-2
clone size: NA
CDR3 protein: CASSYEASETGELFF
CDR3 DNA: TGTGCCAGCAGTTACGAGGCTAGCGAAACCGGGGAGCTGTTTTTT

V gene: TRBV11-2
D gene: NA
J gene: TRBJ2-2
clone size: NA
CDR3 protein: CASIGQGTAGELFF
CDR3 DNA: TGTGCCAGCATCGGGCAGGGGACCGCCGGGGAGCTGTTTTTT

V gene: TRBV7-2
D gene: NA
J gene: TRBJ1-5
clone size: NA
CDR3 protein: CASSESNQPQHF
CDR3 DNA: TGTGCCAGCAGCGAGAGCAATCAGCCCCAGCATTTT

V gene: TRBV30
D gene: TRBD1
J gene: TRBJ2-5
clone size: NA
CDR3 protein: CAWRATGTAETQYF
CDR3 DNA: TGTGCCTGGAGGGCGACAGGGACGGCAGAGACCCAGTACTTC

V gene: TRBV27
D gene: TRBD1
J gene: TRBJ1-2
clone size: NA
CDR3 protein: CASSPGTGAVGSYGYTF
CDR3 DNA: TGTGCCAGCAGTCCCGGGACAGGGGCGGTCGGGAGCTATGGCTACACCTTC

V gene: TRBV6-6
D gene: NA
J gene: TRBJ2-7
clone size: NA
CDR3 protein: CASNQGTDEQYF
CDR3 DNA: TGTGCCAGCAATCAGGGAACCGACGAGCAGTACTTC

V gene: TRBV20-1
D gene: TRBD1
J gene: TRBJ1-1
clone size: few
CDR3 protein: CSARDLQDRAAEAFF
CDR3 DNA: TGCAGTGCTAGAGATTTGCAGGACAGGGCTGCTGAAGCTTTCTTT

V gene: TRBV4-3
D gene: NA
J gene: TRBJ2-3
clone size: NA
CDR3 protein: CASSQGLTGSDTQYF
CDR3 DNA: TGCGCCAGCAGCCAAGGTCTAACAGGGTCAGATACGCAGTATTTT

V gene: TRBV30
D gene: NA
J gene: TRBJ2-3
clone size: few
CDR3 protein: CAWRDGQNTDTQYF
CDR3 DNA: TGTGCCTGGAGGGATGGACAGAACACAGATACGCAGTATTTT

V gene: TRBV20-1
D gene: NA
J gene: TRBJ1-1
clone size: NA
CDR3 protein: CSAVGGRAAAFF
CDR3 DNA: TGCAGTGCTGTTGGGGGACGGGCCGCAGCTTTCTTT

V gene: TRBV19
D gene: NA
J gene: TRBJ2-3
clone size: NA
CDR3 protein: CASHSDPSTDTQYF
CDR3 DNA: TGTGCCAGCCACTCCGACCCTAGCACAGATACGCAGTATTTT

V gene: TRBV12-3/TRBV12-4
D gene: NA
J gene: TRBJ1-2
clone size: NA
CDR3 protein: CASIPLYGYTF
CDR3 DNA: TGTGCCAGCATCCCGCTCTATGGCTACACCTTC

V gene: TRBV24-1
D gene: TRBD2
J gene: TRBJ2-1
clone size: many
CDR3 protein: CATRSGGNDNEQFF
CDR3 DNA: TGTGCCACCCGGAGCGGGGGGAACGACAATGAGCAGTTCTTC

V gene: TRBV6-5
D gene: TRBD1
J gene: TRBJ1-5
clone size: NA
CDR3 protein: CASSYSRQGRQPQHF
CDR3 DNA: TGTGCCAGCAGTTACTCCCGACAGGGTAGGCAGCCCCAGCATTTT

V gene: TRBV12-3/TRBV12-4
D gene: TRBD2
J gene: TRBJ2-3
clone size: few
CDR3 protein: CASSSGSSTDTQYF
CDR3 DNA: TGTGCCAGCAGCAGCGGGAGTTCAACAGATACGCAGTATTTT

V gene: TRBV10-3
D gene: NA
J gene: TRBJ1-2
clone size: many
CDR3 protein: CAISQPEGVGKYGYTF
CDR3 DNA: TGTGCCATCAGCCAGCCCGAGGGGGTTGGGAAGTATGGCTACACCTTC

V gene: TRBV29-1
D gene: NA
J gene: TRBJ2-1
clone size: few
CDR3 protein: CSVSRGYNEQFF
CDR3 DNA: TGCAGCGTTTCGCGGGGATACAATGAGCAGTTCTTC

V gene: TRBV20-1
D gene: TRBD2
J gene: TRBJ2-3
clone size: NA
CDR3 protein: CSARTSGGAAAQYF
CDR3 DNA: TGCAGTGCTAGAACTAGCGGGGGGGCGGCGGCGCAGTATTTT

V gene: TRBV7-2
D gene: NA
J gene: TRBJ2-5
clone size: NA
CDR3 protein: CASSFTSSKETQYF
CDR3 DNA: TGTGCCAGCAGCTTCACTAGCTCCAAGGAGACCCAGTACTTC

V gene: TRBV20-1
D gene: NA
J gene: TRBJ1-2
clone size: few
CDR3 protein: CSARRDGTNYGYTF
CDR3 DNA: TGCAGTGCCAGGAGGGACGGAACTAACTATGGCTACACCTTC

V gene: TRBV20-1
D gene: TRBD1
J gene: TRBJ2-3
clone size: few
CDR3 protein: CSAGQGVTDTQYF
CDR3 DNA: TGCAGTGCTGGACAGGGGGTTACAGATACGCAGTATTTT

V gene: TRBV13
D gene: NA
J gene: TRBJ2-3
clone size: NA
CDR3 protein: CASSLAGLYTDTQYF
CDR3 DNA: TGTGCCAGCAGCTTAGCGGGGCTCTACACAGATACGCAGTATTTT

V gene: TRBV20-1
D gene: TRBD1
J gene: TRBJ2-7
clone size: few
CDR3 protein: CSARDRTPKDRATYEQYF
CDR3 DNA: TGCAGTGCTAGAGACCGAACACCAAAGGACAGGGCCACCTACGAGCAGTACTTC

V gene: TRBV20-1
D gene: NA
J gene: TRBJ2-3
clone size: NA
CDR3 protein: CSVSRGSTDTQYF
CDR3 DNA: TGCAGTGTAAGTCGAGGGAGCACAGATACGCAGTATTTT

V gene: TRBV12-3/TRBV12-4
D gene: TRBD1
J gene: TRBJ1-2
clone size: NA
CDR3 protein: CASSLSGGRGYTF
CDR3 DNA: TGTGCCAGCAGTTTGTCAGGGGGCCGGGGCTACACCTTC

V gene: TRBV20-1
D gene: NA
J gene: TRBJ2-2
clone size: few
CDR3 protein: CSARGLTGTGELFF
CDR3 DNA: TGCAGTGCTAGAGGGCTGACTGGTACCGGGGAGCTGTTTTTT

V gene: TRBV11-1
D gene: TRBD1
J gene: TRBJ2-7
clone size: NA
CDR3 protein: CASVGGQAYEQYF
CDR3 DNA: TGTGCCAGCGTCGGGGGACAGGCCTACGAGCAGTACTTC

V gene: TRBV5-1
D gene: NA
J gene: TRBJ2-6
clone size: few
CDR3 protein: CASSFTTGANVLTF
CDR3 DNA: TGCGCCAGCAGCTTTACGACTGGGGCCAACGTCCTGACTTTC

V gene: TRBV29-1
D gene: TRBD1
J gene: TRBJ2-3
clone size: many
CDR3 protein: CSSRTGGSGNTQYF
CDR3 DNA: TGCAGCTCCCGGACAGGGGGCAGTGGGAATACGCAGTATTTT

V gene: TRBV20-1
D gene: NA
J gene: TRBJ2-5
clone size: NA
CDR3 protein: CSASKASQETQYF
CDR3 DNA: TGCAGTGCTAGTAAGGCTAGCCAAGAGACCCAGTACTTC

V gene: TRBV9
D gene: NA
J gene: TRBJ1-3
clone size: NA
CDR3 protein: CASSVKAGLSGNTIYF
CDR3 DNA: TGTGCCAGCAGCGTAAAGGCGGGCCTCTCTGGAAACACCATATATTTT

V gene: TRBV4-3
D gene: NA
J gene: TRBJ1-1
clone size: many
CDR3 protein: CASSQDVNTEAFF
CDR3 DNA: TGCGCCAGCAGCCAAGATGTGAACACTGAAGCTTTCTTT

V gene: TRBV3-1
D gene: TRBD2
J gene: TRBJ2-7
clone size: NA
CDR3 protein: CASSHTSGTYEQYF
CDR3 DNA: TGTGCCAGCAGCCACACTAGCGGAACCTACGAGCAGTACTTC

V gene: TRBV24-1
D gene: NA
J gene: TRBJ1-4
clone size: NA
CDR3 protein: CATRSGTRKLFF
CDR3 DNA: TGTGCCACAAGGTCGGGGACGAGAAAACTGTTTTTT

V gene: TRBV11-3
D gene: NA
J gene: TRBJ2-1
clone size: few
CDR3 protein: CASSGGSGSYNEQFF
CDR3 DNA: TGTGCCAGCAGCGGAGGCTCGGGCTCCTACAATGAGCAGTTCTTC

V gene: TRBV2
D gene: TRBD2
J gene: TRBJ2-7
clone size: once
CDR3 protein: CVSSVLAGTGEQYF
CDR3 DNA: TGTGTCAGCAGTGTTTTAGCGGGAACGGGGGAGCAGTACTTC

V gene: TRBV20-1
D gene: NA
J gene: TRBJ2-2
clone size: NA
CDR3 protein: CSALNTANTGELFF
CDR3 DNA: TGCAGTGCCTTGAATACGGCGAACACCGGGGAGCTGTTTTTT

V gene: TRBV7-9
D gene: TRBD1
J gene: TRBJ1-5
clone size: few
CDR3 protein: CASSLGQGLSNQPQHF
CDR3 DNA: TGTGCCAGCAGCTTAGGACAGGGTTTGAGCAATCAGCCCCAGCATTTT

V gene: TRBV19
D gene: NA
J gene: TRBJ2-2
clone size: NA
CDR3 protein: CASLETGDTGELFF
CDR3 DNA: TGTGCCAGCCTAGAGACAGGTGACACCGGGGAGCTGTTTTTT

V gene: TRBV24-1
D gene: TRBD2
J gene: TRBJ2-5
clone size: NA
CDR3 protein: CATSDPRTSLPETQYF
CDR3 DNA: TGTGCCACCAGTGACCCCCGGACTAGCCTTCCAGAGACCCAGTACTTC

V gene: TRBV6-2/TRBV6-3
D gene: TRBD1
J gene: TRBJ2-2
clone size: NA
CDR3 protein: CASSWDRVTGELFF
CDR3 DNA: TGTGCCAGCAGTTGGGACAGAGTCACCGGGGAGCTGTTTTTT

V gene: TRBV5-4
D gene: NA
J gene: TRBJ2-3
clone size: NA
CDR3 protein: CASSIYTDTQYF
CDR3 DNA: TGTGCCAGCAGCATATACACAGATACGCAGTATTTT